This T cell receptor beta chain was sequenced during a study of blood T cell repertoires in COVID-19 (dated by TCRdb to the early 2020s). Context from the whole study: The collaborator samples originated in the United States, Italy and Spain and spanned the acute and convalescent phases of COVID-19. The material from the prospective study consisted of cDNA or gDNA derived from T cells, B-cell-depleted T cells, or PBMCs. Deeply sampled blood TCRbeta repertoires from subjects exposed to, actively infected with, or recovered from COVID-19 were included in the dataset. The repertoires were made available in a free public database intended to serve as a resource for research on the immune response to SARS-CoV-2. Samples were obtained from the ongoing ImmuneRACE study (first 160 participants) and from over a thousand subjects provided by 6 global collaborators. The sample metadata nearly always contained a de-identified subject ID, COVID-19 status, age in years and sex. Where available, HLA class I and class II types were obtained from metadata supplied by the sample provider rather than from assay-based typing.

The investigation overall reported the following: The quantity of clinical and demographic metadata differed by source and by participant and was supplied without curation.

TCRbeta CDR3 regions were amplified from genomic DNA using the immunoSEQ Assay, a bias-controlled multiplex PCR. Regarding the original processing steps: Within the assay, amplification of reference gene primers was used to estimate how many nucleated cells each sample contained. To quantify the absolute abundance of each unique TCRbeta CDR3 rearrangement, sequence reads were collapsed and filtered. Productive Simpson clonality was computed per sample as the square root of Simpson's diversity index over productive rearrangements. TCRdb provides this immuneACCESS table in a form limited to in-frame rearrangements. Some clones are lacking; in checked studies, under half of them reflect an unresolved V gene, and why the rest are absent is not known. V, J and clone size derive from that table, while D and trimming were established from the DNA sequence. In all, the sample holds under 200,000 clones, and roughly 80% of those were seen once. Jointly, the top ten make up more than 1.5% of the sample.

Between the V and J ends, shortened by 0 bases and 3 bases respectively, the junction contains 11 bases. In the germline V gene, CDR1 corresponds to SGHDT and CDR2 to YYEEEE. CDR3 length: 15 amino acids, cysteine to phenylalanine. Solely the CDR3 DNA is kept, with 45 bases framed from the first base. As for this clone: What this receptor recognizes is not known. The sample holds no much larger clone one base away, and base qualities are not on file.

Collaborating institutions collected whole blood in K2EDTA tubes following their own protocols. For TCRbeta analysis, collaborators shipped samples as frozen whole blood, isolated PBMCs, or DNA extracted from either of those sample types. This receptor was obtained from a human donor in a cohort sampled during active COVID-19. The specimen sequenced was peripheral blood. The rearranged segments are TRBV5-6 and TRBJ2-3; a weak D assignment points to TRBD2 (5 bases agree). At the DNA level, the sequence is TGTGCCAGCAGCTTGGATACGCTAGCAACAGATACGCAGTATTTT. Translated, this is CASSLDTLATDTQYF.